The present T cell receptor beta chain was sequenced within a study of cytomegalovirus exposure and HLA in healthy donors. To note about this clone: What it recognizes is unknown.

The PCR contained 60 Vbeta and 13 Jbeta primers. Profiling relied on immunoSEQ multiplex PCR, and the TCRdb table lists in-frame clones only, not all of them. The sample carries 150,000 to 250,000 clones, 79% recorded once. The study's findings and limits: Earlier findings revealed that most TCR beta V segments proved productive either about 87% or about 30% of the time. The study carried out a later analysis of TCR beta sequences. It associated 16,951 of them with specific HLA alleles at a false discovery rate of 0.05.

V lost 3 bases and J lost 7, with 19 bases in between. Germline loops: CDR1 SGHNT, CDR2 YENEEA. The CDR3 has 16 amino acids. The sequence came from a girl aged 10 to 17 in good health and CMV-seropositive. Sequenced: PBMCs. The chain joins TRBV11-3 to TRBJ2-1; possible D gene TRBD1, 5 bases. Written as DNA, the CDR3 is TGTGCCAGCAGCTTTAAGGGGATTGGGGTAAGGAATGAGCAGTTCTTC. As protein: CASSFKGIGVRNEQFF.